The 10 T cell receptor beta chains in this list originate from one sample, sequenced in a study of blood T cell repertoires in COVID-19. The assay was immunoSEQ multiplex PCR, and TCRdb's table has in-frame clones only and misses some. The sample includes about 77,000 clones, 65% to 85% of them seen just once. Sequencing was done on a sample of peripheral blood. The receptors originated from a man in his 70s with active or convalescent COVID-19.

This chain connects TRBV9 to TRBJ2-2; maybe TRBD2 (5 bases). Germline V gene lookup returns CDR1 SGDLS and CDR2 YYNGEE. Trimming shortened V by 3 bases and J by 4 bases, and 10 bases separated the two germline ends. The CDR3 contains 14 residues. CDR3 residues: CASSGTAGTGELFF. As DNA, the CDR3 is TGTGCCAGCAGCGGGACGGCGGGCACCGGGGAGCTGTTTTTT.

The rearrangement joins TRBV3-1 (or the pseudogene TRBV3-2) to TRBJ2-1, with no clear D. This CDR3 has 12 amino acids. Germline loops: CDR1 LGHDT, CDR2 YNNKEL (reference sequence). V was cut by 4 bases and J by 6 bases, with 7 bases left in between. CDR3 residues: CASSLDINEQFF. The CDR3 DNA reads TGTGCCAGCAGCCTAGACATCAATGAGCAGTTCTTC.

The CDR3 nucleotides read TGTGCCAGCAGTGAACAGGGGGCTGGCTGGGGCTACACCTTC. Translation: CASSEQGAGWGYTF. This sequence joins TRBV6-1 and TRBJ1-2, with 8 positions matching TRBD1. This CDR3 comprises 14 residues. J lost 8 bases, V lost 2 bases, and 7 bases had no gene match. Germline V lookup: CDR1 MNHNS, CDR2 SASEGT.

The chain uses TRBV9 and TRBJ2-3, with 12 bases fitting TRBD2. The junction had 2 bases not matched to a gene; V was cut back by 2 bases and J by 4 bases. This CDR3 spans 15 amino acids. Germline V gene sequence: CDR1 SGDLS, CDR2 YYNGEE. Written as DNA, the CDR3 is TGTGCCAGCAGCGTGACTAGCGGGGGTTCAGATACGCAGTATTTT. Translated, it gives CASSVTSGGSDTQYF.

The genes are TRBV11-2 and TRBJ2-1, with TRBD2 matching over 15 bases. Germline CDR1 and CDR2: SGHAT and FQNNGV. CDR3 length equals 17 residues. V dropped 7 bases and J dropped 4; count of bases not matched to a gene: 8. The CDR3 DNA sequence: TGTGCCAGCATGCTACGGACTAGCGGGGGGGCTTACAATGAGCAGTTCTTC. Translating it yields CASMLRTSGGAYNEQFF.

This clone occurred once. This chain's CDR3 is CASRDRLMNTEAFF. CDR3 bases: TGCGCCAGCAGGGACAGGCTTATGAACACTGAAGCTTTCTTT. V is TRBV10-2 and J is TRBJ1-1; 7 nucleotides agree with TRBD1. Germline CDR1 is WSHSY and CDR2 is SAAADI. The CDR3 consists of 14 residues. Trimming cost V 6 bases and J 0 bases; bases outside gene matches: 4.

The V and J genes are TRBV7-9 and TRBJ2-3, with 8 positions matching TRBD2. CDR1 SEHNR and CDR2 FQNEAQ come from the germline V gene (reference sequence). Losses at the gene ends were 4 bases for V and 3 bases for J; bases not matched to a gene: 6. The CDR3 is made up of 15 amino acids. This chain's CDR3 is CASSSPERGTDTQYF. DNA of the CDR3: TGTGCCAGCAGCTCACCGGAGCGGGGGACAGATACGCAGTATTTT.

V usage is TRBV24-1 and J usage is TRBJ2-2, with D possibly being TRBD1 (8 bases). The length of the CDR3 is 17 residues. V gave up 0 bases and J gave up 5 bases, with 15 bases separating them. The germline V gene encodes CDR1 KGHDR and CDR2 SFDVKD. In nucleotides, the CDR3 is TGTGCCACCAGTGATTTGCGCGACAGGGGAGGGACCGGGGAGCTGTTTTTT. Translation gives CATSDLRDRGGTGELFF.

The CDR3 nucleotides are TGTGCCAGCAGCCAAGAGCTAGCTCTTTCTGGAAACACCATATATTTT. Its protein product is CASSQELALSGNTIYF. The chain couples TRBV3-1 (or the pseudogene TRBV3-2) to TRBJ1-3; D is undetermined. Per germline, CDR1 LGHDT and CDR2 YNNKEL (reference sequence). Trimming pared 0 bases from V and 1 base from J, leaving 10 bases between. The CDR3 runs 16 residues.

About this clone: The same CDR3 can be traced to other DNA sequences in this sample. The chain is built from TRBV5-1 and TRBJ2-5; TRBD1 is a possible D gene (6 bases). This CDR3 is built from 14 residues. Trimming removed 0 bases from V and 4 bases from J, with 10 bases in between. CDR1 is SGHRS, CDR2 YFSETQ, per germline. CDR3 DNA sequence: TGCGCCAGCAGCTTGGGGGAAGGGGGAGAGACCCAGTACTTC. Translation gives CASSLGEGGETQYF.